Below, 5 T cell receptor beta chains from the same sample are listed, as sequenced in a study of cytomegalovirus exposure and HLA in healthy donors. PCR amplification relied on 60 Vbeta primers (plus 13 Jbeta primers). This table comes from immunoSEQ multiplex PCR, and its TCRdb copy is limited to in-frame clones, with some not included. The table has over 150,000 clones, more than 80% seen once; the top ten hold 2% to 3%. Sequenced input: PBMCs. The receptor set was obtained from a male donor in good health and CMV-seronegative.

This chain uses TRBV19 with TRBJ2-7, with 8 bases fitting TRBD1. V shed 6 bases and J 1 base; nucleotides not matched to a gene: 8. CDR1 LNHDA and CDR2 SQIVND come from the germline V gene (reference sequence). The CDR3 covers 15 residues. For the CDR3, the DNA is TGTGCCAGTAGCCTATCCGGGACAGGATCCTACGAGCAGTACTTC. As protein: CASSLSGTGSYEQYF.

This chain links TRBV5-4 with TRBJ1-4; 9 bases agree with TRBD1. There are 15 residues in the CDR3. Germline CDR1 SGHNT, CDR2 YYREEE (reference sequence). Trimming took 4 bases from V and 7 from J; bases not matched to a gene: 8. In DNA form, the CDR3 reads TGTGCCAGCAGCCTGTCGGGGACAGGGCTTGAAAAACTGTTTTTT. This codes for CASSLSGTGLEKLFF.

The chain carries TRBV21-1 and TRBJ1-5; whether TRBD1, the table's D call, matches the DNA was not checked. TRBV21-1 is a pseudogene locus. This CDR3 comprises 20 residues. The CDR3 is CASSINGGQGALRSNQPQHF. DNA for the CDR3: TGTGCCAGCAGCATAAATGGGGGGCAGGGGGCTCTACGTAGCAATCAGCCCCAGCATTTT.

The chain uses TRBV4-2 and TRBJ1-3; TRBD1 is a possible D gene (6 bases). The CDR3 contains 14 residues. CDR1 LGHNA and CDR2 YNFKEQ come from the germline V gene. V lost 1 base and J lost 4, with 8 bases in between. CDR3 residues: CASSQGQDGNTIYF. CDR3 DNA: TGTGCCAGCAGCCAAGGACAGGACGGAAACACCATATATTTT.

This clone has only one observation. The chain joins TRBV18 to TRBJ2-7; 9 nucleotides agree with TRBD1. The V and J ends lost 2 bases and 4 bases, in that order; junction bases with no gene match: 6. This CDR3 has 15 amino acids. Germline assignment: CDR1 KGHSH and CDR2 LQKENI. The CDR3 bases are TGTGCCAGCTCACCAGACGGACAGGGGCTATACGAGCAGTACTTC. Its protein product is CASSPDGQGLYEQYF.